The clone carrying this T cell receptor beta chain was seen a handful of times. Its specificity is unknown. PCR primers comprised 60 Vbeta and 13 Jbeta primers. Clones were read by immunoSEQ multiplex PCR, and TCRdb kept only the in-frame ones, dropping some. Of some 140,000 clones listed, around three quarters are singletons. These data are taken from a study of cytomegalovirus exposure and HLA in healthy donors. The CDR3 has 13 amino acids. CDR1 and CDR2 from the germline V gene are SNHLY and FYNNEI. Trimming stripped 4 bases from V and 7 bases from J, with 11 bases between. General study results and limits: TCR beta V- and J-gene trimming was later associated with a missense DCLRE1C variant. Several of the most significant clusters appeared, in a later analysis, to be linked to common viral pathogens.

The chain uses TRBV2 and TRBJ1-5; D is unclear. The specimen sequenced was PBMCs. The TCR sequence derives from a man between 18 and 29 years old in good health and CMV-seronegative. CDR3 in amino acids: CASSVSGIQPQHF. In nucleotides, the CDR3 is TGTGCCAGCAGTGTTTCGGGGATACAGCCCCAGCATTTT.